These 22 T cell receptor beta chains were all obtained from the same sample, sequenced in a study of vaccination effects on CD4 cells after COVID-19. These TCRs are of unknown antigen specificity. Assay: immunoSEQ multiplex PCR; the TCRdb copy retains only in-frame clones and omits some. The table has around 60,000 clones, over 65% seen once. Subsequent to roughly 9 days of culture, CD4+ T cells were isolated. The sample consisted of CD4+ T cells from PBMCs cultured without peptide, taken before COVID-19 vaccination. The receptor source for this set is a human donor who received a COVID-19 vaccine.

This clone was observed once. The V gene is TRBV7-2, the J gene TRBJ2-3; 8 nucleotides match TRBD2. V lost 5 bases and J lost 6; bases outside the gene matches: 10. Looked up from germline, CDR1 is SGHTA and CDR2 is FQGNSA. This CDR3 spans 15 amino acids. CDR3 in DNA: TGTGCCAGCAGCCCTAACGGACTAGCCTCGGATACGCAGTATTTT. Translation: CASSPNGLASDTQYF.

This clone has a single count. The chain links TRBV19 to TRBJ2-6, with a weak D call TRBD1 (6 bases). Germline CDR1 and CDR2: LNHDA and SQIVND (reference sequence). CDR3 length equals 17 residues. The germline V and J ends were trimmed by 5 bases and 0 bases, with 14 bases remaining between them. The CDR3, as DNA: TGTGCCAGTAGTGACTGGGGACACCACTCTGGGGCCAACGTCCTGACTTTC. Its translation: CASSDWGHHSGANVLTF.

This rearrangement joins TRBV7-3 to TRBJ1-1, with D uncertain. The CDR3 contains 13 residues. Germline V gives CDR1 SGHTA, CDR2 FQGTGA. The V and J ends lost 0 bases and 4 bases respectively, with 6 bases between them. CDR3 region: CASSLTRSTEAFF. CDR3 nucleotide sequence: TGTGCCAGCAGCTTAACGAGGTCCACTGAAGCTTTCTTT.

This clone was picked up one time. This chain links TRBV27 with TRBJ2-4, with TRBD1 matching over 8 bases. This CDR3 region has 14 residues. Germline CDR1 MNHEY, CDR2 SMNVEV (reference sequence). The V segment lost 6 bases and the J segment 9 bases; nucleotides outside the gene matches: 10. This chain's CDR3 is CASRGLQGAGIQYF. CDR3 DNA: TGTGCCAGCAGGGGGCTTCAGGGGGCGGGCATTCAGTACTTC.

This sequence joins TRBV6-2 or TRBV6-3 and TRBJ1-2; a possible D gene is TRBD1 (5 bases). Between the trimmed V and J ends, which lost 4 bases and 5 bases, there was a span of 14 bases. CDR1 is MNHEY and CDR2 is SVGEGT in the germline V gene. This CDR3 contains 14 residues. The DNA of the CDR3 is TGTGCCAGCAGTTTCCCGGGGCAGCCTTATGGCTACACCTTC. Amino acid sequence: CASSFPGQPYGYTF.

This clone was recorded a few times. The rearrangement uses TRBV11-2 and TRBJ1-2; TRBD1 matches at 10 bases. The CDR3 totals 14 residues. The V gene end was trimmed by 5 bases and the J gene end by 7 bases; junction bases not matched to a gene: 7. The germline V gene encodes CDR1 SGHAT and CDR2 FQNNGV. The CDR3 region has the DNA TGTGCCAGCAGCGGCCGGGACAGGGGAATTGGCTACACCTTC. It codes for CASSGRDRGIGYTF.

CDR3 in DNA: TGTGCCAGCAGTTACTCGTATCAGCCCCAGCATTTT. This sequence encodes CASSYSYQPQHF. The chain combines TRBV6-2 or TRBV6-3 with TRBJ1-5, with no clear D. Trimming shortened V by 0 bases and J by 5 bases, and 2 bases separated the two germline ends. The CDR3 has 12 residues. The germline V gene encodes CDR1 MNHEY and CDR2 SVGEGT.

The chain employs TRBV24-1 and TRBJ2-4; D gene ambiguous. CDR1 and CDR2 (germline): KGHDR, SFDVKD. This CDR3 comprises 15 residues. Trimming cost V 5 bases and J 5 bases, with 15 bases left between them. This CDR3 is CATSAKDRRENIQYF. The CDR3, as DNA: TGTGCCACCAGTGCCAAGGACCGTCGAGAAAACATTCAGTACTTC.

This clone came up a few times. This chain uses TRBV5-5 with TRBJ1-2, with a weak D call TRBD1 (6 bases). CDR3 length: 15 amino acids. Germline CDR1 reads SGHKS; CDR2 reads YYEKEE (reference sequence). The ends were cut back, 7 bases at V and 0 bases at J, with 16 bases in the middle. The CDR3 region has the DNA TGTGCCAGCGGGACACAGACAGGAGCTAACTATGGCTACACCTTC. Translating it yields CASGTQTGANYGYTF. The whole variable domain, remainder taken from reference TRBV5-5 and TRBJ1-2, is DAGVTQSPTHLIKTRGQQVTLRCSPISGHKSVSWYQQVLGQGPQFIFQYYEKEERGRGNFPDRFSARQFPNYSSELNVNALLLGDSALYLCASGTQTGANYGYTFGSGTRLTVV.

The chain uses TRBV5-1 and TRBJ2-3; TRBD2 matches at 9 bases. The V segment lost 6 bases and the J segment 3 bases; nucleotides outside the gene matches: 2. Germline CDR1 and CDR2: SGHRS and YFSETQ. CDR3 length: 13 residues. CDR3: CASTAGGTDTQYF. Written as DNA, the CDR3 is TGCGCCAGCACGGCGGGGGGGACAGATACGCAGTATTTT. The whole variable domain, remainder taken from reference TRBV5-1 and TRBJ2-3, is KAGVTQTPRYLIKTRGQQVTLSCSPISGHRSVSWYQQTPGQGLQFLFEYFSETQRNKGNFPGRFSGRQFSNSRSEMNVSTLELGDSALYLCASTAGGTDTQYFGPGTRLTVL.

This clone turned up a few times. The chain is built from TRBV14 and TRBJ1-2, with D tentatively TRBD1 (6 bases). Trimming shortened V by 6 bases and J by 2 bases, and 10 bases separated the two germline ends. The CDR3 runs to 13 residues. CDR1 is SGHDN and CDR2 is FVKESK in the germline V gene. The CDR3 DNA follows: TGTGCCAGCAGGCAAACAGGGAACTATGGCTACACCTTC. Its translation: CASRQTGNYGYTF.

The CDR3 DNA sequence: TGCGCCAGCAGCGTAACAGGGATTAATGAAAAACTGTTTTTT. Protein sequence: CASSVTGINEKLFF. The chain combines TRBV4-1 with TRBJ1-4; the D gene is possibly TRBD1 (6 bases). This CDR3 is 14 amino acids long. Germline V gene sequence: CDR1 MGHRA, CDR2 YSYEKL. The V and J ends lost 5 bases and 4 bases respectively, with 11 bases between them.

V and J are TRBV7-3 and TRBJ2-3, with 7 bases matching TRBD2. The CDR3 consists of 15 residues. V shed 5 bases, J shed 3 bases, and the junction held 8 bases outside the gene matches. The germline V gene has CDR1 SGHTA and CDR2 FQGTGA. The DNA for the CDR3 is TGTGCCAGCAGCCCGTCCTCTAGCGGTACAGATACGCAGTATTTT. Residues: CASSPSSSGTDTQYF.

V is TRBV7-2 and J is TRBJ2-3; 9 nucleotides line up with TRBD1. The CDR3 consists of 16 residues. The V gene's germline CDR1 is SGHTA and CDR2 FQGNSA. J lost 6 bases, V lost 2 bases, and 9 bases had no gene match. CDR3: CASSLRGQGSYDTQYF. The CDR3 coding sequence is TGTGCCAGCAGCTTAAGGGGACAGGGATCATATGATACGCAGTATTTT.

The CDR3 DNA reads TGTGCCAGCAGGTACACCTGGACAGGGGGCAATCGCAATCAGCCCCAGCATTTT. Its protein is CASRYTWTGGNRNQPQHF. V gene TRBV5-4 combines with J gene TRBJ1-5, with 11 bases aligning to TRBD1. With V trimmed by 5 bases and J by 2 bases, 12 bases remained unmatched. Germline V gene sequence: CDR1 SGHNT, CDR2 YYREEE (reference sequence). This CDR3 spans 18 amino acids.

This clone was recorded only once. V gene TRBV27 combines with J gene TRBJ1-4, with D possibly being TRBD1 (6 bases). The CDR3 contains 14 residues. V shed 9 bases and J shed 3 bases, with 14 bases lying between them. Germline CDR1 reads MNHEY; CDR2 reads SMNVEV (reference sequence). The CDR3 DNA reads as TGTGCCAGTCGGGGGCCTCACTCTAATGAAAAACTGTTTTTT. Its protein product is CASRGPHSNEKLFF.

The chain has TRBV7-2 and TRBJ1-4; 10 bases fit TRBD1. V gave up 5 bases and J gave up 6 bases; unmatched junction bases: 3. Germline CDR1 is SGHTA and CDR2 is FQGNSA. This CDR3 comprises 14 residues. This chain's CDR3 is CASSQDRGYEKLFF. DNA of the CDR3: TGTGCCAGCAGCCAGGACAGGGGGTATGAAAAACTGTTTTTT.

The genes are TRBV5-1 and TRBJ2-5, with D tentatively TRBD2 (5 bases). Germline CDR1 reads SGHRS; CDR2 reads YFSETQ. The CDR3 runs to 15 residues. V lost 4 bases and J lost 4, with 17 bases in between. The CDR3 DNA reads TGCGCCAGCAGCCGAACAAACGGGGTGACAGAGACCCAGTACTTC. This gives the protein CASSRTNGVTETQYF.

The gene calls are TRBV13 and TRBJ2-5; 11 bases are shared with TRBD2. This CDR3 spans 15 amino acids. The J segment lost 6 bases and the V segment lost 5 bases, leaving 8 bases of the junction unmatched. The germline CDR1 and CDR2 sequences are PRHDT and FYEKMQ (reference sequence). CDR3 amino acids: CASSQILAGAKTQYF. In DNA form, the CDR3 reads TGTGCCAGCAGCCAGATACTAGCGGGGGCGAAGACCCAGTACTTC.

The J gene is TRBJ1-6, the V gene TRBV27; possibly TRBD1 for D (6 bases). Trimming stripped 2 bases from V and 6 bases from J, with 17 bases between. The CDR3 loop spans 17 amino acids. Per the germline V gene, CDR1 is MNHEY and CDR2 is SMNVEV (reference sequence). In DNA form, the CDR3 reads TGTGCCAGCAGTTTAGTCGTGAGGGGGTTTACTAATTCACCCCTCCACTTT. The encoded protein is CASSLVVRGFTNSPLHF.

This sequence joins TRBV11-1 and TRBJ2-3; D gene unclear. Germline CDR1 SGHAT, CDR2 FQDESV (reference sequence). The V gene lost 1 base and the J gene lost 1 base, with 6 bases spanning the gap. This CDR3 is built from 14 residues. CDR3 sequence reads: CASSLVGGTDTQYF. The CDR3 nucleotides are TGTGCCAGCAGCTTAGTTGGAGGCACAGATACGCAGTATTTT.

The V gene is TRBV6-5, the J gene TRBJ1-1, with D possibly being TRBD1 (6 bases). Germline lookup yields CDR1 MNHEY and CDR2 SVGAGI. With 2 bases removed from V and 4 bases from J, the gap between germline ends came to 11 bases. CDR3 length equals 14 residues. In DNA, the CDR3 is TGTGCCAGCAGTTACCACAGGGATAGCACTGAAGCTTTCTTT. Protein sequence: CASSYHRDSTEAFF.